The present T cell receptor (beta chain) was sequenced within a study of T cell changes during pregnancy in multiple sclerosis (dated by TCRdb to the late 2010s). In terms of the full investigation: The study examined how the T cell repertoire changed over the course of pregnancy in women with multiple sclerosis.

The library was produced with the immunoSEQ multiplex PCR assay. TCRdb retrieved this table from immuneACCESS and kept in-frame rearrangements only. Not all clones are present; in checked studies, unresolved V genes account for under half, and no reason is known for the remainder. The sample table holds tens of thousands of clones, of which 88% were seen once. In total, the top ten clones hold roughly 1% of the sample. On this clone: Its antigen is not yet known. No clone much larger than this one lies a single base away; base qualities are absent.

V is reduced by 3 bases and J by 1 base, leaving a spacing of 6 bases between them. From the cysteine up to the phenylalanine, the CDR3 has a length of 14 residues. The read is trimmed to its CDR3 DNA, 42 bases read in frame from base 1. CDR1 and CDR2 are read off the germline V gene (reference sequence) as LNHDA and SQIVND. The starting material was CD4+ T cells from peripheral blood mononuclear cells, obtained in the second trimester of pregnancy. This sequence was found in a female donor with multiple sclerosis, enrolled in a pregnancy study. The chain uses TRBV19 and TRBJ2-2; too little of a D gene remains to name it. The DNA sequence is given as TGTGCCAGTAGTATTGCGCTGAACACCGGGGAGCTGTTTTTT. It encodes CASSIALNTGELFF.